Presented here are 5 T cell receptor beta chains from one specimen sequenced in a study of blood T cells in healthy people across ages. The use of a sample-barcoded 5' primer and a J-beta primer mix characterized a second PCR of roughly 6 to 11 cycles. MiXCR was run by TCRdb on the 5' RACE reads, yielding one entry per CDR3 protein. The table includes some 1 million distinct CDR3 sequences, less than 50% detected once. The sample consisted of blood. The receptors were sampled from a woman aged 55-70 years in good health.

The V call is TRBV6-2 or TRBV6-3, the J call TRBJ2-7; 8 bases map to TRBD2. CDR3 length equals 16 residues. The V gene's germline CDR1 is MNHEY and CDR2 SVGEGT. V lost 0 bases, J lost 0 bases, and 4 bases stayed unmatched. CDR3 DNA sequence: TGTGCCAGCAGTTACTCACTAGCGGTAAACTCCTACGAGCAGTACTTC. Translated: CASSYSLAVNSYEQYF.

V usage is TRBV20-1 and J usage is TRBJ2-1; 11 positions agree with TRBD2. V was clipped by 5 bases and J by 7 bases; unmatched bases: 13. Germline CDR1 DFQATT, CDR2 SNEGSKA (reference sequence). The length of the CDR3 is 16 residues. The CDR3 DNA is TGCAGTGCTCTAGCGGGAGGAAAGGGGTCGGGAAATGAGCAGTTCTTC. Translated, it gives CSALAGGKGSGNEQFF.

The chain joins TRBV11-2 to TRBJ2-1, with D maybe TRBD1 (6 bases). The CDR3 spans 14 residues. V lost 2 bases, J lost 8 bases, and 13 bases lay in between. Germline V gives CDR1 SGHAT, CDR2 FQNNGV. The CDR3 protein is CASSLSRGSDEQFF. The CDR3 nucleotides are TGTGCCAGCAGCTTATCCAGGGGTTCCGATGAGCAGTTCTTC. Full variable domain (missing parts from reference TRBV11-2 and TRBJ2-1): EAGVAQSPRYKIIEKRQSVAFWCNPISGHATLYWYQQILGQGPKLLIQFQNNGVVDDSQLPKDRFSAERLKGVDSTLKIQPAKLEDSAVYLCASSLSRGSDEQFFGPGTRLTVL.

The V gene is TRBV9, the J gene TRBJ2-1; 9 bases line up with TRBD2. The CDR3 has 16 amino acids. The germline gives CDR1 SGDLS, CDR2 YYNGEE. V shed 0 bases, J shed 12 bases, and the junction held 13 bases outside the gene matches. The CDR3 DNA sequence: TGTGCCAGCAGCGTAGGGCTAGCGGGGTACAATGAAGGGCAGTTCTTC. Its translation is CASSVGLAGYNEGQFF. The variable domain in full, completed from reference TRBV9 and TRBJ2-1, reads DSGVTQTPKHLITATGQRVTLRCSPRSGDLSVYWYQQSLDQGLQFLIQYYNGEERAKGNILERFSAQQFPDLHSELNLSSLELGDSALYFCASSVGLAGYNEGQFFGPGTRLTVL.

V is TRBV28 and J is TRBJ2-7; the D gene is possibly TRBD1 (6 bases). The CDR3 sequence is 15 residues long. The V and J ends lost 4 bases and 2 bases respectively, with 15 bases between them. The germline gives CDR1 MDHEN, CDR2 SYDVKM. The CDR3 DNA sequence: TGTGCCAGCAGTTACCCGGGACACAACACCTACGAGCAGTACTTC. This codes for CASSYPGHNTYEQYF.